The sequence of this TCR beta chain was determined in a study of blood T cell repertoires in COVID-19. The wider study: Acute-phase and convalescent COVID-19 samples originated in the United States, Italy and Spain.

Germline loops: CDR1 SGHRS, CDR2 YFSETQ. Unmatched junction bases numbered 3, after V lost 1 base and J lost 2 bases. The length of the CDR3 is 16 residues. Repertoires were generated with immunoSEQ multiplex PCR, while TCRdb's copy carries only in-frame clones and drops some. The data show about 190,000 clones, 75% to 90% seen once. The sequenced sample was peripheral blood. The rearrangement links TRBV5-1 to TRBJ2-2; 9 bases agree with TRBD1. The TCR originated in a man aged 30 to 39 with acute or convalescent COVID-19. DNA of the CDR3: TGCGCCAGCAGCTTGACGACAGGGGGAAACACCGGGGAGCTGTTTTTT. The encoded protein is CASSLTTGGNTGELFF.